A selection of T cell receptor beta chains follows, all from one sample in a study of cytomegalovirus exposure and HLA in healthy donors. Here immunoSEQ multiplex PCR was the method, and the copy in TCRdb shows in-frame clones only, minus some. The profile covers 150,000 to 200,000 clones, with about 81% appearing a single time and 1.5% to 2% taken by the ten largest. The sample consisted of PBMCs. The receptors here all came from a woman aged 18-35 years in good health and CMV-seronegative. Each CDR3 is given with its conserved first and last residue. Fields, in order: J gene, clone size, V gene, D gene, CDR3 DNA, CDR3 protein. D genes are given only for firm matches. Not every row has a clone size; where given, it reads once, few, many or a size class.

TRBJ2-7 . TRBV14 . TGTGCCAGCAGCCCGGGCTACGAGCAGTACTTC CASSPGYEQYF
TRBJ1-1 . TRBV6-1 . TGTGCCAGCAGAGAACGGGGGGGGATTGGTGGGGTAGCTTTCTTT CASRERGGIGGVAFF
TRBJ1-6 . TRBV10-2 TRBD1 TGCGCCACCCTATCGGGACAGGGGAATTCACCCCTCCACTTT CATLSGQGNSPLHF
TRBJ1-6 . TRBV19 TRBD1 TGTGCCAGTAGCACTACAGGGGGCAATTCACCCCTCCACTTT CASSTTGGNSPLHF
TRBJ1-2 . TRBV21-1 . TGTGCCAGCGGCCGGGACAGGGACTATGGCTACACCTTC CASGRDRDYGYTF
TRBJ1-1 . TRBV6-5 . TGTGCCAGCATCAGGATGGGCATTGAAGCTTTCTTT CASIRMGIEAFF
TRBJ1-4 . TRBV7-8 . TGTGCCAGCAGCTTTTTACAGGGCCGTAATGAAAAACTGTTTTTT CASSFLQGRNEKLFF
TRBJ1-4 . TRBV6-1 TRBD1 TGTGCCAGCAGTGACCCCCCTACCGGGACAGGTCGGGAAAAACTGTTTTTT CASSDPPTGTGREKLFF
TRBJ1-1 few TRBV2 TRBD1 TGTGCCAGCACCTCAGGGGGGACAGGGCAATTGAACACTGAAGCTTTCTTT CASTSGGTGQLNTEAFF
TRBJ2-3 . TRBV4-1 TRBD1 TGCGCCAGCAGCCAAGGCGGGACAGGGTTCGATACGCAGTATTTT CASSQGGTGFDTQYF
TRBJ2-1 . TRBV6-5 TRBD2 TGTGCCAGCAGTTACTCCACTAGCGGGTCCTACAATGAGCAGTTCTTC CASSYSTSGSYNEQFF
TRBJ1-2 . TRBV19 TRBD1 TGTGCCAGTAGCCAGGACAGGGTTTTTGGCTACACCTTC CASSQDRVFGYTF
TRBJ2-4 . TRBV4-1 TRBD2 TGCGCCAGCAGCCAAGGTCCCTATCTAGCGGGGGTAGCCAAAAACATTCAGTACTTC CASSQGPYLAGVAKNIQYF
TRBJ1-2 . TRBV4-2 TRBD1 TGTGCCAGCAGCGTAACAGGGGATGGGTATGGCTACACCTTC CASSVTGDGYGYTF
TRBJ2-1 few TRBV27 . TGTGCCAGCATGCGGAAAGGAATCTCCTACAATGAGCAGTTCTTC CASMRKGISYNEQFF
TRBJ2-7 . TRBV29-1 TRBD2 TGCAGCGTCCGCGGGACTAGCGTGTACGAGCAGTACTTC CSVRGTSVYEQYF
TRBJ2-7 . TRBV15 . TGTGCCACCAGCAGAGGGCGGAGGGGCGGCTACGAGCAGTACTTC CATSRGRRGGYEQYF
TRBJ2-7 . TRBV5-4 TRBD2 TGCGCCAGCAGCCAGCAGCTAGCGGGAAGGTACGAGCAGTACTTC CASSQQLAGRYEQYF
TRBJ2-7 once TRBV11-2 TRBD2 TGTGCCAGCAGCTTAGTCCCGCCCCTTAGCGGGAGGGCCCACGAGCAGTACTTC CASSLVPPLSGRAHEQYF
TRBJ2-1 . TRBV7-8 TRBD1 TGTGCCAGCAGCTATGTTAGGGACAGGGAAAATCATGAGCAGTTCTTC CASSYVRDRENHEQFF
TRBJ1-5 . TRBV12-5 . TGTGCTAGTGGTTTGGAGGGGACTCCCCAGCATTTT CASGLEGTPQHF
TRBJ2-5 . TRBV9 TRBD1 TGTGCCAGCAGCGTTGGACAGGGGTTCGGCCCTCAAAAAACCCAGTACTTC CASSVGQGFGPQKTQYF
TRBJ1-6 . TRBV6-1 . TGTGCCAGCAGTGAATCAGGCCGCTTTAATTCACCCCTCCACTTT CASSESGRFNSPLHF
TRBJ1-4 . TRBV5-5 TRBD1 TGTGCCAGCAGCTCTCGGACAGGGGGATTGGAAAAACTGTTTTTT CASSSRTGGLEKLFF
TRBJ2-1 few TRBV18 . TGTGCCAGCTCACCGGAGCGGATCAATGAGCAGTTCTTC CASSPERINEQFF
TRBJ2-2 . TRBV30 TRBD2 TGTGCCTGGACCCTAGCGGGAGGAAAAACCGGGGAGCTGTTTTTT CAWTLAGGKTGELFF
TRBJ1-2 . TRBV9 TRBD1 TGTGCCAGCAGCATGAGGACAGGGGGCTATGGCTACACCTTC CASSMRTGGYGYTF
TRBJ1-1 . TRBV18 TRBD1 TGTGCCAGCTCACCAATTACAGGGGCCACTGAAGCTTTCTTT CASSPITGATEAFF
TRBJ2-7 . TRBV5-1 . TGCGCCAGCAGCTTGACGACAAGCTCTACCTACGAGCAGTACTTC CASSLTTSSTYEQYF
TRBJ2-1 . TRBV4-2 TRBD2 TGTGCCAGCAGCCAAGAAGTTGTAGCGGGGGGGCCTATAGAGCAGTTCTTC CASSQEVVAGGPIEQFF
TRBJ1-1 . TRBV5-1 . TGCGCCAGCAGCCCCTACGTTAACACTGAAGCTTTCTTT CASSPYVNTEAFF
TRBJ1-1 . TRBV6-5 TRBD1 TGTGCCAGCAGTTCCGGGACAGGGGGCATTTACTCTGAAGCTTTCTTT CASSSGTGGIYSEAFF
TRBJ1-1 . TRBV7-3 TRBD1 TGTGCCAGCAGCACTGCCAGGGGGAGTCATATGAACACTGAAGCTTTCTTT CASSTARGSHMNTEAFF
TRBJ2-3 . TRBV2 . TGTGCCAGCAGTGATAGGAGAGATCCCATAAGAACGCAGTATTTT CASSDRRDPIRTQYF